What follows are 10 T cell receptor beta chains derived from one specimen sequenced in a study of cytomegalovirus exposure and HLA in healthy donors. The PCR employed 60 Vbeta primers together with 13 Jbeta primers. TCRdb keeps only in-frame clones here, not all; method: immunoSEQ multiplex PCR. The table shows 85,000 to 90,000 clones, with about 70% occurring only once. The source material was PBMCs. Source of these receptors: a man aged 25 to 40 in good health and CMV-seronegative.

The rearrangement uses TRBV7-9 and TRBJ2-7, with 7 bases aligning to TRBD1. The trim removed 4 bases at V and 3 bases at J, leaving 9 bases unmatched. Germline V gene lookup returns CDR1 SEHNR and CDR2 FQNEAQ (reference sequence). This CDR3 region has 15 residues. The CDR3 sequence: CASSSPVQGVYEQYF. CDR3 DNA sequence: TGTGCCAGCAGCTCCCCCGTTCAGGGGGTCTACGAGCAGTACTTC.

This sequence joins TRBV30 and TRBJ2-7; D is perhaps TRBD1 (6 bases). Trimming pared 0 bases from V and 1 base from J, leaving 19 bases between. Germline CDR1 and CDR2: GTSNPN and SVGIG (reference sequence). The CDR3 runs to 17 residues. The CDR3: CAWSVGWGNRESYEQYF. The CDR3 DNA is TGTGCCTGGAGTGTAGGGTGGGGAAACAGGGAATCCTACGAGCAGTACTTC.

This chain links TRBV6-5 with TRBJ1-3; a weak D match, TRBD1 (5 bases). The CDR3 is 16 residues long. The germline V gene encodes CDR1 MNHEY and CDR2 SVGAGI. The V gene lost 0 bases and the J gene lost 4 bases, with 13 bases spanning the gap. The CDR3 DNA follows: TGTGCCAGCAGTTACTCGAGTCGGCGACAGGGAAACACCATATATTTT. Translation gives CASSYSSRRQGNTIYF.

The chain combines TRBV18 with TRBJ2-3; 8 bases align to TRBD2. CDR1 and CDR2 (germline): KGHSH, LQKENI. J lost 1 base, V lost 6 bases, and 6 bases had no gene match. CDR3 length: 15 amino acids. The CDR3 protein is CASSPGGARTDTQYF. The CDR3 nucleotides are TGTGCCAGCTCCCCCGGGGGGGCCCGCACAGATACGCAGTATTTT.

The genes are TRBV27 and TRBJ2-1; 7 positions agree with TRBD2. Trimming took 6 bases from V and 4 from J; bases not matched to a gene: 9. This CDR3 is built from 15 residues. The V gene's germline CDR1 is MNHEY and CDR2 SMNVEV (reference sequence). The CDR3 DNA follows: TGTGCCAGCAGGGGTGGCGGGAGATCGTACAATGAGCAGTTCTTC. Protein: CASRGGGRSYNEQFF.

The rearrangement links TRBV29-1 to TRBJ2-6; a possible D gene is TRBD2 (6 bases). V lost 8 bases to trimming and J lost 0 bases, with 14 bases between them. The CDR3 contains 15 residues. The germline V gene has CDR1 SQVTM and CDR2 ANQGSEA. In DNA, the CDR3 is TGCAGCACATATAGCGGACTCTCTGGGGCCAACGTCCTGACTTTC. This translates into CSTYSGLSGANVLTF.

The chain combines TRBV9 with TRBJ1-2, with a weak D call TRBD1 (6 bases). The germline V gene encodes CDR1 SGDLS and CDR2 YYNGEE. The CDR3 length is 13 residues. V was clipped by 0 bases and J by 6 bases, with 9 bases between them. The CDR3 here is CASSVGAGDGYTF. The CDR3 nucleotides read TGTGCCAGCAGCGTAGGGGCAGGGGATGGCTACACCTTC.

DNA for the CDR3: TGTGCCAGCAAACAGGGACAGGGGAACAATGAGCAGTTCTTC. Protein sequence: CASKQGQGNNEQFF. The V call is TRBV7-3, the J call TRBJ2-1, with TRBD1 matching 10 bases. Germline V gene lookup returns CDR1 SGHTA and CDR2 FQGTGA. V lost 7 bases and J lost 5; bases outside the gene matches: 5. The length of the CDR3 is 14 residues. Full variable domain (rest looked up from reference TRBV7-3 and TRBJ2-1): GAGVSQTPSNKVTEKGKYVELRCDPISGHTALYWYRQSLGQGPEFLIYFQGTGAADDSGLPNDRFFAVRPEGSVSTLKIQRTERGDSAVYLCASKQGQGNNEQFFGPGTRLTVL.

This chain joins TRBV5-1 and TRBJ1-3; D is possibly TRBD1 (6 bases). V dropped 4 bases and J dropped 9 bases, with 17 bases sitting between them. The CDR3 spans 14 residues. Germline V gene sequence: CDR1 SGHRS, CDR2 YFSETQ. CDR3 loop: CASSIDRIPATIYF. CDR3 bases: TGCGCCAGCAGCATCGACAGGATCCCGGCCACCATATATTTT.

In its sample, this clone was seen a few times. This chain joins TRBV30 and TRBJ1-1; TRBD1 might be the D (6 bases). Per germline, CDR1 GTSNPN and CDR2 SVGIG (reference sequence). CDR3 length equals 15 residues. V dropped 2 bases and J dropped 4 bases, with 17 bases sitting between them. CDR3 region: CAWSLGGGLGTEAFF. DNA for the CDR3: TGTGCCTGGAGTCTAGGCGGGGGGCTGGGCACTGAAGCTTTCTTT.